These 24 T cell receptor beta chains share one sample of origin, sequenced in a study of blood T cell repertoires in COVID-19. The assay was immunoSEQ multiplex PCR, and TCRdb's table has in-frame clones only and misses some. This sample has just over 20,000 clones, with 70% to 90% found just once. The sample consisted of peripheral blood. These receptors were collected from a man in his forties or fifties with active COVID-19.

The rearrangement uses TRBV10-3 and TRBJ2-3, with TRBD2 matching over 11 bases. The V gene's germline CDR1 is ENHRY and CDR2 SYGVKD. There are 15 residues in the CDR3. J was trimmed by 1 base and V by 6 bases; bases with no gene match: 3. CDR3 residues: CAIRQTSGGTDTQYF. CDR3 nucleotide sequence: TGTGCCATCAGGCAGACTAGCGGGGGCACAGATACGCAGTATTTT.

This chain links TRBV6-2 or TRBV6-3 with TRBJ2-5; maybe TRBD1 (5 bases). The V end lost 5 bases, the J end lost 5 bases, and 12 bases lay between the germline ends. The CDR3 runs to 13 residues. In germline, CDR1 is MNHEY, CDR2 SVGEGT. The CDR3 nucleotides are TGTGCCAGCAGTCCGACAGTGGGGGAGACCCAGTACTTC. This translates into CASSPTVGETQYF.

This rearrangement joins TRBV30 to TRBJ1-1, with 8 bases lining up with TRBD1. The V and J ends lost 0 bases and 8 bases, in that order; junction bases with no gene match: 5. CDR1 is GTSNPN and CDR2 is SVGIG in the germline V gene (reference sequence). The CDR3 covers 13 residues. The CDR3 spells CAWSVTRQGEAFF. The CDR3 bases are TGTGCCTGGAGTGTAACTAGACAGGGGGAAGCTTTCTTT.

The V gene is TRBV18, the J gene TRBJ2-3, with 7 bases matching TRBD2. CDR3 length: 15 amino acids. CDR1 is KGHSH, CDR2 LQKENI, per germline. The trim removed 6 bases at V and 0 bases at J, leaving 6 bases unmatched. CDR3 DNA: TGTGCCAGCTCCCCATCCGGGGGGAGCACAGATACGCAGTATTTT. This translates into CASSPSGGSTDTQYF. Combining the CDR3 with reference TRBV18 and TRBJ2-3 gives the whole variable domain NAGVMQNPRHLVRRRGQEARLRCSPMKGHSHVYWYRQLPEEGLKFMVYLQKENIIDESGMPKERFSAEFPKEGPSILRIQQVVRGDSAAYFCASSPSGGSTDTQYFGPGTRLTVL.

J is TRBJ1-2 and V is TRBV2; 7 bases are shared with TRBD1. V lost 8 bases and J lost 3; bases outside the gene matches: 9. This CDR3 is built from 14 residues. Germline CDR1 is SNHLY and CDR2 is FYNNEI. CDR3 protein: CASRLWDSDYGYTF. The CDR3 region has the DNA TGTGCCAGCCGTCTATGGGACAGTGACTATGGCTACACCTTC.

The J gene is TRBJ2-5, the V gene TRBV7-2, with 12 bases aligning to TRBD1. In germline, CDR1 is SGHTA, CDR2 FQGNSA. Trimming cost V 6 bases and J 5 bases; bases outside gene matches: 10. The CDR3 has 16 amino acids. CDR3 in amino acids: CASRNPGTGGAETQYF. CDR3 nucleotide sequence: TGTGCCAGCAGAAACCCCGGGACAGGGGGCGCGGAGACCCAGTACTTC. The variable domain in full, with the rest retrieved from reference TRBV7-2 and TRBJ2-5, is GAGVSQSPSNKVTEKGKDVELRCDPISGHTALYWYRQSLGQGLEFLIYFQGNSAPDKSGLPSDRFSAERTGGSVSTLTIQRTQQEDSAVYLCASRNPGTGGAETQYFGPGTRLLVL.

This clone was seen more than once but under ten times. The chain couples TRBV5-1 to TRBJ2-1; 7 bases align to TRBD2. Germline assignment: CDR1 SGHRS and CDR2 YFSETQ. This CDR3 is 17 amino acids long. Losses at the gene ends were 0 bases for V and 0 bases for J; bases not matched to a gene: 6. CDR3 in DNA: TGCGCCAGCAGCTTGGATGGAGCGGGGAGCTCCTACAATGAGCAGTTCTTC. Translation: CASSLDGAGSSYNEQFF.

J is TRBJ1-1 and V is TRBV27, with a weak D call TRBD1 (6 bases). The CDR3 sequence is 13 residues long. The germline V gene encodes CDR1 MNHEY and CDR2 SMNVEV (reference sequence). Deletions cut 5 bases from V and 11 bases from J, with 18 bases between. The CDR3 sequence is CASSRTTNRAAFF. CDR3 coding DNA: TGTGCCAGCAGTAGAACTACGAACAGGGCGGCTTTCTTT.

This chain connects TRBV7-2 to TRBJ2-2; 11 nucleotides align to TRBD2. After removal of 6 bases from V and 6 bases from J, the junction contained 3 bases not matched to a gene. Germline V gene data show CDR1 as SGHTA and CDR2 as FQGNSA. The CDR3 runs to 14 residues. The chain's CDR3 is CASSSSGGAGELFF. The DNA for the CDR3 is TGTGCCAGCAGTAGTAGCGGGGGGGCCGGGGAGCTGTTTTTT. The full variable domain, rest sourced from reference TRBV7-2 and TRBJ2-2, is GAGVSQSPSNKVTEKGKDVELRCDPISGHTALYWYRQSLGQGLEFLIYFQGNSAPDKSGLPSDRFSAERTGGSVSTLTIQRTQQEDSAVYLCASSSSGGAGELFFGEGSRLTVL.

The sample holds a few counts of this clone. The genes are TRBV5-6 and TRBJ1-1; TRBD1 aligns across 7 bases. J lost 2 bases, V lost 3 bases, and 7 bases had no gene match. Germline values: CDR1 SGHDT, CDR2 YYEEEE. This CDR3 has 15 residues. The CDR3 loop reads CASSYTDRVNTEAFF. The DNA for the CDR3 is TGTGCCAGCAGCTATACTGACAGGGTTAACACTGAAGCTTTCTTT.

This clone was seen only once. The chain links TRBV11-2 to TRBJ2-7; D possibly corresponds to TRBD2 (6 bases). V lost 2 bases and J 10 bases, leaving 15 bases between the germline ends. In germline, CDR1 is SGHAT, CDR2 FQNNGV. The CDR3 runs 13 residues. The CDR3 DNA sequence: TGTGCCAGCAGCTTAAGGGGAGGTGGATATCAGTACTTC. It encodes CASSLRGGGYQYF. Combining the CDR3 with reference TRBV11-2 and TRBJ2-7 gives the whole variable domain EAGVAQSPRYKIIEKRQSVAFWCNPISGHATLYWYQQILGQGPKLLIQFQNNGVVDDSQLPKDRFSAERLKGVDSTLKIQPAKLEDSAVYLCASSLRGGGYQYFGPGTRLTVT.

The gene calls are TRBV4-1 and TRBJ2-7; 11 positions agree with TRBD2. The CDR3 runs to 16 residues. Germline loops: CDR1 MGHRA, CDR2 YSYEKL. Germline trimming cut 1 base from V and 0 bases from J; bases unmatched to any gene: 2. The CDR3 here is CASSQGLAGSSYEQYF. The CDR3 nucleotides read TGCGCCAGCAGCCAAGGACTAGCGGGGAGCTCCTACGAGCAGTACTTC.

This chain connects TRBV7-2 to TRBJ1-6; 8 bases are a match to TRBD1. Germline CDR1 reads SGHTA; CDR2 reads FQGNSA. CDR3 length equals 16 residues. The J segment lost 5 bases and the V segment lost 1 base, leaving 4 bases of the junction unmatched. This CDR3 is CASSLGTGYHNSPLHF. The CDR3 region has the DNA TGTGCCAGCAGCTTAGGGACAGGGTACCATAATTCACCCCTCCACTTT.

This clone showed up just a few times. The J gene is TRBJ2-1, the V gene TRBV6-5, with D perhaps matching TRBD2 (6 bases). The V end lost 0 bases, the J end lost 8 bases, and 17 bases lay between the germline ends. The CDR3 spans 16 residues. The germline V gene encodes CDR1 MNHEY and CDR2 SVGAGI. The CDR3 protein is CASSYSGGTSMDEQFF. The CDR3 DNA follows: TGTGCCAGCAGTTACTCGGGCGGGACGTCTATGGATGAGCAGTTCTTC.

V usage is TRBV14 and J usage is TRBJ1-2; D is undetermined. The V and J ends lost 1 base and 1 base respectively, with 10 bases between them. Germline CDR1 is SGHDN and CDR2 is FVKESK. The CDR3 runs 15 residues. CDR3 protein: CASSQGLAVNYGYTF. The CDR3 DNA follows: TGTGCCAGCAGCCAAGGGTTAGCCGTTAACTATGGCTACACCTTC.

This chain joins TRBV5-1 and TRBJ1-3; D remains ambiguous. The CDR3 consists of 16 residues. CDR1 SGHRS and CDR2 YFSETQ come from the germline V gene. Trimming pared 2 bases from V and 4 bases from J, leaving 16 bases between. The chain's CDR3 is CASSFESSGSGNTIYF. The CDR3 coding sequence is TGCGCCAGCAGCTTCGAATCCTCTGGGAGCGGAAACACCATATATTTT.

The DNA of the CDR3 is TGTGCCAGCTCACCAGTGGAGGGAGGTGGCAACACCATATATTTT. Amino acids: CASSPVEGGGNTIYF. The chain uses TRBV18 and TRBJ1-3; no reliable D call. CDR3 size: 15 residues. The germline V gene encodes CDR1 KGHSH and CDR2 LQKENI. V lost 2 bases and J 7 bases, leaving 15 bases between the germline ends. Combining the CDR3 with reference TRBV18 and TRBJ1-3 gives the whole variable domain NAGVMQNPRHLVRRRGQEARLRCSPMKGHSHVYWYRQLPEEGLKFMVYLQKENIIDESGMPKERFSAEFPKEGPSILRIQQVVRGDSAAYFCASSPVEGGGNTIYFGEGSWLTVV.

The V gene is TRBV5-1, the J gene TRBJ1-1; D call uncertain. The CDR3 has 14 amino acids. The V end was cut by 0 bases, the J end by 1 base, with 7 bases between. The germline V gene has CDR1 SGHRS and CDR2 YFSETQ. CDR3 amino acids: CASSLVGANTEAFF. The DNA of the CDR3 is TGCGCCAGCAGCTTGGTTGGAGCGAACACTGAAGCTTTCTTT. The whole variable domain, filled in from reference TRBV5-1 and TRBJ1-1, reads KAGVTQTPRYLIKTRGQQVTLSCSPISGHRSVSWYQQTPGQGLQFLFEYFSETQRNKGNFPGRFSGRQFSNSRSEMNVSTLELGDSALYLCASSLVGANTEAFFGQGTRLTVV.

This chain's CDR3 is CASSPIGYDGQRSGYTF. In DNA form, the CDR3 reads TGTGCCAGCAGCCCTATCGGGTACGACGGCCAAAGGTCTGGCTACACCTTC. The gene calls are TRBV14 and TRBJ1-2, with D uncertain. The ends were cut back, 4 bases at V and 7 bases at J, with 25 bases in the middle. CDR1 and CDR2 (germline): SGHDN, FVKESK. The CDR3 runs 17 residues.

This clone has a single count. The chain carries TRBV5-1 and TRBJ2-3, with TRBD2 matching over 11 bases. This CDR3 is built from 15 residues. The V gene end was trimmed by 3 bases and the J gene end by 3 bases; junction bases not matched to a gene: 3. Germline CDR1 and CDR2: SGHRS and YFSETQ. CDR3 nucleotide sequence: TGCGCCAGCAGCTCCGGGACTAGCGGAACAGATACGCAGTATTTT. This encodes CASSSGTSGTDTQYF. Full variable domain (outside the CDR3, taken from reference TRBV5-1 and TRBJ2-3): KAGVTQTPRYLIKTRGQQVTLSCSPISGHRSVSWYQQTPGQGLQFLFEYFSETQRNKGNFPGRFSGRQFSNSRSEMNVSTLELGDSALYLCASSSGTSGTDTQYFGPGTRLTVL.

The chain uses TRBV5-4 and TRBJ2-7; 7 bases are a match to TRBD1. This CDR3 comprises 15 residues. In germline, CDR1 is SGHNT, CDR2 YYREEE (reference sequence). Trimming cost V 4 bases and J 0 bases; bases outside gene matches: 7. For the CDR3, the DNA is TGTGCCAGCAGCCTAGGGACAGATCGCTCCTACGAGCAGTACTTC. Translated, it gives CASSLGTDRSYEQYF.

The chain couples TRBV2 to TRBJ2-5, with 8 bases aligning to TRBD1. Trimming took 5 bases from V and 5 from J; bases not matched to a gene: 10. This CDR3 contains 15 residues. Germline CDR1 SNHLY, CDR2 FYNNEI. In nucleotides, the CDR3 is TGTGCCAGCAGTACCACTACGACAGGGGCGGAGACCCAGTACTTC. Its translation: CASSTTTTGAETQYF.

The chain employs TRBV19 and TRBJ2-7, with D maybe TRBD1 (5 bases). The V end lost 4 bases, the J end lost 2 bases, and 12 bases lay between the germline ends. Germline CDR1 LNHDA, CDR2 SQIVND (reference sequence). The CDR3 spans 14 residues. This CDR3 reads CASSNEGVAYEQYF. The CDR3 bases are TGTGCCAGTAGTAATGAAGGGGTAGCCTACGAGCAGTACTTC.

This clone was detected only once. DNA of the CDR3: TGTGCCAGCAGCACCGGACAGGGGGCTAATTCACCCCTCCACTTT. The encoded protein is CASSTGQGANSPLHF. The chain has TRBV11-2 and TRBJ1-6, with 11 bases lining up with TRBD1. The CDR3 is made up of 15 amino acids. The germline V gene encodes CDR1 SGHAT and CDR2 FQNNGV. V was pared by 5 bases and J by 6 bases, with 3 bases of the junction left unmatched. Filled out from reference TRBV11-2 and TRBJ1-6, the complete variable domain reads EAGVAQSPRYKIIEKRQSVAFWCNPISGHATLYWYQQILGQGPKLLIQFQNNGVVDDSQLPKDRFSAERLKGVDSTLKIQPAKLEDSAVYLCASSTGQGANSPLHFGNGTRLTVT.